What follows are 16 T cell receptor beta chains derived from one specimen sequenced in a study of Graves' ophthalmopathy and Graves' hyperthyroidism. Amplifying from RNA transcripts, the study obtained TCR beta CDR3 regions. The workflow started with a first-round RT-PCR run with HTBI primers and then moved on to a second-round multiplex PCR. TCRdb called the multiplex PCR reads again in MiXCR, with one record for every CDR3 protein. The sample holds 150,000 to 200,000 distinct CDR3 sequences; approximately 40% are singletons and the top ten take around 8.9%. Specimen: peripheral blood. These receptors originate from a man younger than 40 with Graves' ophthalmopathy.

The chain uses TRBV19 and TRBJ1-2; D remains unclear. The germline V gene has CDR1 LNHDA and CDR2 SQIVND (reference sequence). V was trimmed by 1 base and J by 7 bases, leaving 7 bases between them. The CDR3 covers 12 residues. CDR3 in DNA: TGTGCCAGTAGTATAGGAGCAGCTGGCTACACCTTC. It codes for CASSIGAAGYTF.

The V call is TRBV9, the J call TRBJ2-5; D perhaps matches TRBD2 (6 bases). The CDR3 runs to 14 residues. V was trimmed by 4 bases and J by 1 base, leaving 11 bases between them. CDR1 is SGDLS, CDR2 YYNGEE, per germline. The CDR3 DNA reads as TGTGCCAGCAGCTTCGGGACTTCCCAAGAGACCCAGTACTTC. Its protein product is CASSFGTSQETQYF.

CDR3 nucleotide sequence: TGTGCCAGCAGTCCAGGGGACAGTGCTAATTCACCCCTCCACTTT. Protein product: CASSPGDSANSPLHF. This chain links TRBV12-3 or TRBV12-4 with TRBJ1-6, with TRBD1 matching over 7 bases. The junction had 7 bases not matched to a gene; V was cut back by 5 bases and J by 6 bases. This CDR3 is 15 amino acids long.

V is TRBV28 and J is TRBJ1-6; 8 bases are a match to TRBD1. The ends lost 5 bases at V and 7 bases at J; junction bases unmatched: 7. The CDR3 has 15 amino acids. CDR1 is MDHEN and CDR2 is SYDVKM in the germline V gene. The CDR3, as DNA: TGTGCCAGCAGTCCCACGGACAGGGCGAATTCACCCCTCCACTTT. Residues: CASSPTDRANSPLHF.

This clonotype came up a few times. The rearrangement links TRBV6-1 to TRBJ2-7; D unclear. V lost 7 bases to trimming and J lost 4 bases, with 23 bases between them. Germline V gene sequence: CDR1 MNHNS, CDR2 SASEGT. The CDR3 is made up of 16 amino acids. CDR3 amino acids: CASNLVSGRAEYEQYF. DNA of the CDR3: TGTGCCAGCAATCTAGTATCGGGCCGAGCCGAATACGAGCAGTACTTC.

This clonotype showed up many times. The V call is TRBV12-3 or TRBV12-4, the J call TRBJ2-7; tentative D call: TRBD1 (5 bases). The germline V and J ends were trimmed by 5 bases and 2 bases, with 13 bases remaining between them. This CDR3 is 14 amino acids long. The CDR3 spells CASSPTGPTYEQYF. CDR3 nucleotide sequence: TGTGCCAGCAGTCCTACAGGTCCTACCTACGAGCAGTACTTC.

The rearrangement uses TRBV11-1 and TRBJ2-6; 8 bases are a match to TRBD1. V shed 2 bases, J shed 0 bases, and the junction held 6 bases outside the gene matches. Germline assignment: CDR1 SGHAT and CDR2 FQDESV (reference sequence). The CDR3 runs to 18 residues. The CDR3 DNA is TGTGCCAGCAGCTTACGCGGGACAGGAGTCTCTGGGGCCAACGTCCTGACTTTC. This encodes CASSLRGTGVSGANVLTF.

This clonotype was picked up a small number of times. V usage is TRBV6-5 and J usage is TRBJ1-2, with D possibly matching TRBD1 (5 bases). Germline CDR1 and CDR2: MNHEY and SVGAGI. CDR3 size: 15 residues. Trimming shortened V by 2 bases and J by 2 bases, and 12 bases separated the two germline ends. The CDR3 coding sequence is TGTGCCAGCAGTTACGGGCACAGGATCAACTATGGCTACACCTTC. Protein sequence: CASSYGHRINYGYTF.

This clonotype was counted once. V gene TRBV24-1 combines with J gene TRBJ1-5; possibly TRBD1 for D (5 bases). The CDR3 covers 13 residues. Looked up from germline, CDR1 is KGHDR and CDR2 is SFDVKD. Deletions cut 3 bases from V and 5 bases from J, with 7 bases between. The CDR3 DNA is TGTGCCACCAGTGATCGGGACCATCAGCCCCAGCATTTT. This gives the protein CATSDRDHQPQHF.

The V gene is TRBV11-3, the J gene TRBJ1-1; TRBD1 agrees at 9 bases. The CDR3 runs 14 residues. From germline, CDR1 is SGHNT and CDR2 YENEEA. Losses at the gene ends were 0 bases for V and 10 bases for J; bases not matched to a gene: 6. The CDR3 region has the DNA TGTGCCAGCAGCTTAGACCTCATGGACAGGGGAGCTTTCTTT. This encodes CASSLDLMDRGAFF.

Only one count was recorded for this clonotype. The chain combines TRBV11-1 with TRBJ2-1; unclear D gene. Germline lookup yields CDR1 SGHAT and CDR2 FQDESV (reference sequence). Trimming took off 1 base at V and 1 base at J, with 8 bases between the two ends. The CDR3 runs 15 residues. CDR3 loop: CASSLGGPSYNEQFF. In DNA, the CDR3 is TGTGCCAGCAGCTTAGGCGGACCATCCTACAATGAGCAGTTCTTC.

This clonotype turned up a few times. CDR3: CASSVGSSNTEAFF. The CDR3 nucleotides read TGCGCCAGCAGCGTCGGGTCTTCCAACACTGAAGCTTTCTTT. The chain employs TRBV5-1 and TRBJ1-1; D is ambiguous. Germline V gene sequence: CDR1 SGHRS, CDR2 YFSETQ. V gave up 4 bases and J gave up 2 bases, with 12 bases separating them. The CDR3 runs 14 residues.

This clonotype was seen a single time. The J gene is TRBJ2-5, the V gene TRBV7-2; the match to TRBD1 covers 9 bases. J was trimmed by 2 bases and V by 5 bases; bases with no gene match: 6. CDR3 length: 15 residues. Germline values: CDR1 SGHTA, CDR2 FQGNSA. The CDR3 spells CASSRDREDQETQYF. CDR3 sequence (DNA): TGTGCCAGCAGCAGGGACAGGGAGGATCAAGAGACCCAGTACTTC.

This clonotype was seen ten or more times. The chain uses TRBV6-6 and TRBJ2-5, with TRBD1 matching 7 bases. This CDR3 comprises 15 residues. The V and J ends lost 5 bases and 1 base, in that order; junction bases with no gene match: 7. In germline, CDR1 is MNHNY, CDR2 SVGAGI (reference sequence). The CDR3 spells CASSTPTGSQETQYF. CDR3 DNA: TGTGCCAGCAGTACCCCGACAGGGTCCCAAGAGACCCAGTACTTC.

This clonotype came up many times. The rearrangement joins TRBV12-3 or TRBV12-4 to TRBJ1-5; no reliable D call. The CDR3 consists of 18 residues. V was clipped by 4 bases and J by 1 base, with 20 bases between them. The DNA for the CDR3 is TGTGCCAGCAGTTACAAGGGCTCTCAAGTGGGGAGCAATCAGCCCCAGCATTTT. This encodes CASSYKGSQVGSNQPQHF.

Ten or more counts support this clonotype. The gene calls are TRBV28 and TRBJ2-5; perhaps TRBD1 as D (5 bases). Per germline, CDR1 MDHEN and CDR2 SYDVKM. Trimming took off 7 bases at V and 4 bases at J, with 10 bases between the two ends. The CDR3 spans 12 residues. For the CDR3, the DNA is TGTGCCAGCATCCAGGGCGGAGAGACCCAGTACTTC. Its protein product is CASIQGGETQYF.